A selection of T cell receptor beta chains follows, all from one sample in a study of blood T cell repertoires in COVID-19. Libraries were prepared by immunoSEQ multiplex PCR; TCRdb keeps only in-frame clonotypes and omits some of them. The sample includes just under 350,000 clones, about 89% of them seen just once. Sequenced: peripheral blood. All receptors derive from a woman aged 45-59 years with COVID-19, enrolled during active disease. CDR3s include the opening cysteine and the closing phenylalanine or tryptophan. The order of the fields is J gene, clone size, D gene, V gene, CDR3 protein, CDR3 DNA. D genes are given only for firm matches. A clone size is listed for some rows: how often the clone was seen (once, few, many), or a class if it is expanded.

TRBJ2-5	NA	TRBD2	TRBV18	CASSPRLAGGPVQETQYF	TGTGCCAGCTCACCACGCCTAGCGGGAGGGCCGGTACAAGAGACCCAGTACTTC
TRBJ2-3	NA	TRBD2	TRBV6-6	CASSFWAGGNTDTQYF	TGTGCCAGCAGTTTCTGGGCGGGAGGGAACACAGATACGCAGTATTTT
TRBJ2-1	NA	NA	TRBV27	CASRLTGLYNEQFF	TGTGCCAGCAGACTCACAGGGCTATACAATGAGCAGTTCTTC
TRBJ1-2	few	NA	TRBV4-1	CASSQATSLANYGYTF	TGCGCCAGCAGCCAAGCCACTTCGCTCGCTAACTATGGCTACACCTTC
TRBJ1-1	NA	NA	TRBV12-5	CASGLRENTEAFF	TGTGCTAGTGGTTTACGGGAGAACACTGAAGCTTTCTTT
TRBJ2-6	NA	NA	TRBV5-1	CASSLGQYSGANVLTF	TGCGCCAGCAGCTTGGGACAGTACTCTGGGGCCAACGTCCTGACTTTC
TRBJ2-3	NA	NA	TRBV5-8	CASSVRGWTDTQYF	TGTGCCAGCAGCGTCAGGGGTTGGACAGATACGCAGTATTTT
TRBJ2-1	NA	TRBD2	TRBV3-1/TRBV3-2	CASSQDRGLAYHNEQFF	TGTGCCAGCAGCCAAGATAGGGGACTAGCGTACCACAATGAGCAGTTCTTC
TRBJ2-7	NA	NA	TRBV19	CASSTTGTSTYEQYF	TGTGCCAGTAGTACCACCGGGACTTCGACCTACGAGCAGTACTTC
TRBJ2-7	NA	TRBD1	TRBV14	CASSQFTGGLSYEQYF	TGTGCCAGCAGCCAATTCACAGGGGGCCTGTCCTACGAGCAGTACTTC
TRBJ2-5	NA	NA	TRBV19	CASSDQGIARETQYF	TGTGCCAGTAGTGATCAAGGGATAGCGCGGGAGACCCAGTACTTC
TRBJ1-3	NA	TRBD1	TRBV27	CASSLTGVGNTIYF	TGTGCCAGCAGTTTGACAGGGGTGGGAAACACCATATATTTT
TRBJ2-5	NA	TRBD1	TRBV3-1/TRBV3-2	CASSQTGERETQYF	TGTGCCAGCAGCCAAACAGGGGAGCGCGAGACCCAGTACTTC
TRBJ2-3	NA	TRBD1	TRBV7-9	CASSRQGGRNTDTQYF	TGTGCCAGCAGCCGTCAAGGGGGCCGGAACACAGATACGCAGTATTTT
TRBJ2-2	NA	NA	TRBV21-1	CASSKFGGTADTGELFF	TGTGCCAGCAGCAAATTCGGAGGGACTGCCGACACCGGGGAGCTGTTTTTT
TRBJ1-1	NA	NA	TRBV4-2	CASSQVSKNTEAFF	TGTGCCAGCAGCCAAGTTTCAAAGAACACTGAAGCTTTCTTT
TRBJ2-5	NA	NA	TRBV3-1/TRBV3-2	CASSQDSQTQYF	TGTGCCAGCAGCCAAGATAGCCAGACCCAGTACTTC
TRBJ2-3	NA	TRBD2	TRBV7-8	CASGETSAIGDTQYF	TGTGCCAGCGGAGAGACTAGCGCGATTGGAGATACGCAGTATTTT
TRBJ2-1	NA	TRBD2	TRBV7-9	CASSRSAGVYNEQFF	TGTGCCAGCAGCCGGTCGGCGGGAGTGTACAATGAGCAGTTCTTC
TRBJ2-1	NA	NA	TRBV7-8	CASSLVLTGGYNEQFF	TGTGCCAGCAGCTTAGTTTTGACTGGTGGGTACAATGAGCAGTTCTTC
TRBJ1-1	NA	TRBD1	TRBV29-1	CSVVVQGDTEAFF	TGCAGCGTTGTGGTACAGGGGGACACTGAAGCTTTCTTT
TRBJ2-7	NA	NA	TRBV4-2	CASSQDPADLSYEQYF	TGTGCCAGCAGCCAAGATCCAGCGGATCTCTCCTACGAGCAGTACTTC
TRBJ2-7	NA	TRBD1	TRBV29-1	CSVDRGHEQYF	TGCAGCGTGGACAGGGGGCACGAGCAGTACTTC
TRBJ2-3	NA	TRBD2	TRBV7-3	CASSRKAGTSEYSDTQYF	TGTGCCAGCAGCCGCAAGGCCGGGACTAGCGAATATTCAGATACGCAGTATTTT
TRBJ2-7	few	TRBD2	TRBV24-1	CATSASGRPLDEQYF	TGTGCCACCAGTGCTAGCGGGAGGCCCCTCGACGAGCAGTACTTC
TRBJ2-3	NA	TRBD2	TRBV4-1	CASSQEGGRGDTQYF	TGCGCCAGCAGCCAAGAGGGCGGGAGGGGAGATACGCAGTATTTT
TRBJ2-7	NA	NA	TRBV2	CASSGQPSYEQYF	TGTGCCAGCAGTGGACAGCCTTCCTACGAGCAGTACTTC